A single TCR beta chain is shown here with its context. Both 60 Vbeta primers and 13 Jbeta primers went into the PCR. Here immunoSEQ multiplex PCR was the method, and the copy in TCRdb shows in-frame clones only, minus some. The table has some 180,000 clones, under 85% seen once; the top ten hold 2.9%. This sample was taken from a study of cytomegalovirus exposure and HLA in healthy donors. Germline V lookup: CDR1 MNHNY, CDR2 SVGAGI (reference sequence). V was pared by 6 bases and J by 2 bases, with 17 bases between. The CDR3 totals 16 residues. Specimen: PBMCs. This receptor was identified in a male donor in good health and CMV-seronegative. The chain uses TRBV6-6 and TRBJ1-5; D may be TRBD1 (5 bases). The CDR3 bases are TGTGCCAGCAGCCCCTACGGGACTGGGGGCAATCAGCCCCAGCATTTT. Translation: CASSPYGTGGNQPQHF.